Each of the 8 T cell receptor beta chains below was sequenced from the same sample in a study of blood T cell repertoires in COVID-19. Libraries were prepared by immunoSEQ multiplex PCR; TCRdb keeps only in-frame clonotypes and omits some of them. Among roughly 200,000 clones, more than 75% were seen once, and the ten largest hold nearly 6%. Sequencing was done on a sample of peripheral blood. These receptors were obtained from a woman aged 40 to 50 with COVID-19, enrolled during active disease.

The rearrangement uses TRBV2 and TRBJ1-2; D perhaps matches TRBD1 (6 bases). The CDR3 is made up of 12 amino acids. The ends were cut back, 6 bases at V and 4 bases at J, with 9 bases in the middle. Germline V gene sequence: CDR1 SNHLY, CDR2 FYNNEI. This CDR3 reads CASSRGGYGYTF. CDR3 in DNA: TGTGCCAGCAGCAGGGGCGGCTATGGCTACACCTTC.

V gene TRBV7-9 combines with J gene TRBJ1-1, with D possibly matching TRBD1 (6 bases). The CDR3 runs to 14 residues. The germline CDR1 and CDR2 sequences are SEHNR and FQNEAQ (reference sequence). Trimming took off 2 bases at V and 4 bases at J, with 11 bases between the two ends. CDR3 DNA: TGTGCCAGCAGCTTATCCCAGGACAGCACTGAAGCTTTCTTT. It translates to CASSLSQDSTEAFF.

V gene TRBV2 combines with J gene TRBJ2-3, with D unresolved. Germline V CDR1 and CDR2: SNHLY, FYNNEI. CDR3 size: 13 residues. V lost 6 bases to trimming and J lost 6 bases, with 13 bases between them. CDR3 in amino acids: CASSIDQEDTQYF. In nucleotides, the CDR3 is TGTGCCAGCAGCATAGATCAAGAGGATACGCAGTATTTT.

The V call is TRBV5-1, the J call TRBJ2-1, with TRBD1 as a possible D gene (6 bases). Germline assignment: CDR1 SGHRS and CDR2 YFSETQ. V was clipped by 0 bases and J by 9 bases, with 10 bases between them. The CDR3 is made up of 13 amino acids. As DNA, the CDR3 is TGCGCCAGCAGCTTGGCAGCAGGGGTTGAGCAGTTCTTC. Protein: CASSLAAGVEQFF.

The chain recombines TRBV9 with TRBJ1-2, with 7 bases fitting TRBD1. V was clipped by 4 bases and J by 4 bases; unmatched bases: 4. Germline V lookup: CDR1 SGDLS, CDR2 YYNGEE. The CDR3 spans 13 residues. The CDR3 here is CASSPGQIYGYTF. The CDR3 bases are TGTGCCAGCAGCCCGGGACAGATCTATGGCTACACCTTC.

The chain employs TRBV27 and TRBJ1-2; 8 nucleotides align to TRBD1. CDR1 is MNHEY, CDR2 SMNVEV, per germline (reference sequence). V was pared by 6 bases and J by 4 bases, with 4 bases of the junction left unmatched. This CDR3 is built from 13 residues. The CDR3 is CASSPDRGYGYTF. The CDR3 DNA reads as TGTGCCAGCAGCCCTGACAGGGGCTATGGCTACACCTTC.

The chain has TRBV11-3 and TRBJ2-3; D is possibly TRBD2 (6 bases). Trimming cost V 5 bases and J 3 bases, with 15 bases left between them. The CDR3 loop spans 15 amino acids. Germline CDR1 is SGHNT and CDR2 is YENEEA. CDR3 bases: TGTGCCAGCAGCCTATCCGGGACTCCTACAGATACGCAGTATTTT. Its translation is CASSLSGTPTDTQYF.

V gene TRBV6-5 combines with J gene TRBJ1-2, with D unresolved. The germline V gene has CDR1 MNHEY and CDR2 SVGAGI. V lost 6 bases and J 1 base, leaving 3 bases between the germline ends. The CDR3 is made up of 11 amino acids. The CDR3 coding sequence is TGTGCCAGCAGGAGTAACTATGGCTACACCTTC. Translation: CASRSNYGYTF.